This note documents a single T cell receptor (beta chain) sequence. Per germline, CDR1 MNHEY and CDR2 SMNVEV (reference sequence). The CDR3 spans 16 residues. The V gene end was trimmed by 6 bases and the J gene end by 0 bases; junction bases not matched to a gene: 8. These data come from a study of blood T cell repertoires in COVID-19. The overall study: The origin of the acute and convalescent COVID-19 samples was the United States, Italy and Spain. PBMCs, B-cell-depleted T cells, or T cells were the source of the cDNA or gDNA that made up the material.

Authors' methods: Cell counts per sample came from amplifying reference gene primers. Only in-frame clones appear in the TCRdb table, and some are missing; sequencing was by immunoSEQ multiplex PCR. V and J calls and clone size follow that table, whereas D and trimming were derived from the DNA. This table holds some 210,000 clones, 84% found once. The TCR sequence derives from a woman between 50 and 59 years old with active or convalescent COVID-19. The chain links TRBV27 to TRBJ1-1; 9 bases agree with TRBD1. The specimen was peripheral blood. CDR3 DNA: TGTGCCAGCAGGGGGACAGGGTTAGGAATGAACACTGAAGCTTTCTTT. It codes for CASRGTGLGMNTEAFF.